This TCR beta chain was identified during a study of PD-1 blockade in classical Hodgkin lymphoma. Profiled with immunoSEQ multiplex PCR; TCRdb holds only in-frame clones, not every one. The data show 41,000 or so clones, with over 70% seen just once and 20% to 25% held by the top ten. Study conclusions and caveats: Complete responders had baseline diversity similar to newly diagnosed patients. Newly diagnosed patients had baseline TCR diversity that was reportedly lower than that of healthy donors.

There was relapse after autologous stem cell transplantation in every patient, and there was variation in brentuximab vedotin exposure. J gave up 7 bases and V 4 bases, and 10 bases lay outside the gene matches. Germline loops: CDR1 SGHTA, CDR2 FQGNSA. This CDR3 is 15 amino acids long. A word on this clone: Its target is unknown.

This chain joins TRBV7-2 and TRBJ1-5; 7 bases fit TRBD1. This material consisted of peripheral blood mononuclear cells (PBMCs), taken at baseline. The TCR comes from a human donor with classical Hodgkin lymphoma. The CDR3 nucleotides are TGTGCCAGCAGCTCTTTAGGGGGCTTTGGACAGCCCCAGCATTTT. As protein: CASSSLGGFGQPQHF.